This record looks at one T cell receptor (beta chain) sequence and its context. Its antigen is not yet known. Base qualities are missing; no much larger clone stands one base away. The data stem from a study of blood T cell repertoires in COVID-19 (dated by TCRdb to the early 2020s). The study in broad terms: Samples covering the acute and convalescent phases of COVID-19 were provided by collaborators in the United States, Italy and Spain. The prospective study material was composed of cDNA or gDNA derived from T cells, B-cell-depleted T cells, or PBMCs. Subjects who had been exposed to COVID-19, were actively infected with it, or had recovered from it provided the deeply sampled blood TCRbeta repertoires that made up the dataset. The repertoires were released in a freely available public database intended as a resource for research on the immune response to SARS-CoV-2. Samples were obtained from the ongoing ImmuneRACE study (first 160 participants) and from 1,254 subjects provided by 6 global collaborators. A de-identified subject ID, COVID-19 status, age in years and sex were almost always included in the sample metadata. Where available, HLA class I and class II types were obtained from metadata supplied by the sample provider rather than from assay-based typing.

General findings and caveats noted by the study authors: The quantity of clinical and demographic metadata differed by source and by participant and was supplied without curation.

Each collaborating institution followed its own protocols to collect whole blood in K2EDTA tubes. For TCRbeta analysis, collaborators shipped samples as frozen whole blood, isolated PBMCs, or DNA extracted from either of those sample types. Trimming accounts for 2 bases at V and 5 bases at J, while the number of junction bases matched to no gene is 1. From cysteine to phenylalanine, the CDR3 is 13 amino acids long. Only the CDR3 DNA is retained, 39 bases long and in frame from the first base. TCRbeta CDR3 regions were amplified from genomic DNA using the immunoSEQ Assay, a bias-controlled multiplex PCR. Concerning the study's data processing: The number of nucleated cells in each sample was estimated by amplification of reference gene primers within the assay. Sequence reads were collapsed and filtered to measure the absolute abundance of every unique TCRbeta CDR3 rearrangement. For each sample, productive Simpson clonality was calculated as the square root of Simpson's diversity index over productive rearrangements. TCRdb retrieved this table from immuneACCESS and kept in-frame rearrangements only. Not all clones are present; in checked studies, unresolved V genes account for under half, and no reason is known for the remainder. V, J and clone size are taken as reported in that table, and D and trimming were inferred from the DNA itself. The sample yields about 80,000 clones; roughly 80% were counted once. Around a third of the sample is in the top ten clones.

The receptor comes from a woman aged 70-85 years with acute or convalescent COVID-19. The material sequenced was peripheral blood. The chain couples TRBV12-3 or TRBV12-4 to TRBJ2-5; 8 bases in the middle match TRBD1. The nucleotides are TGTGCCAGCAGTTTACGGGACAGGGAGACCCAGTACTTC. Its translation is CASSLRDRETQYF.